A selection of T cell receptor beta chains follows, all from one sample in a study of OX40 agonist ivuxolimab in advanced cancers. The data were produced by immunoSEQ multiplex PCR, yet TCRdb's version contains in-frame clones alone and is incomplete. The table records 35,000 to 40,000 clones, around four fifths of them present only once. Sequencing used CD4+ or CD8+ T cells sorted from blood, obtained in a trial of the OX40 agonist ivuxolimab. All receptors derive from an adult with an advanced solid tumor such as melanoma, head and neck, liver or kidney cancer. CDR3s include the opening cysteine and the closing phenylalanine or tryptophan. The D gene is left open where the match is weak. Clone size is not always given. Where it is, it says once, few, many or a class for expanded clones.

clone_size	d_call	j_call	v_call	cdr3_aa	cdr3_nt
NA	TRBD1	TRBJ1-6	TRBV11-2	CASSRTGGSSPLHF	TGTGCCAGCAGCCGGACAGGGGGCAGTTCACCCCTCCACTTT
NA	NA	TRBJ1-5	TRBV2	CASSELQGGNQPQHF	TGTGCCAGCAGTGAGCTTCAAGGCGGTAATCAGCCCCAGCATTTT
once	TRBD1	TRBJ2-7	TRBV5-1	CASSLDGQVFLGSYEQYF	TGCGCCAGCAGCTTGGACGGACAGGTCTTCTTGGGCTCCTACGAGCAGTACTTC
few	NA	TRBJ2-4	TRBV6-1	CASRSAAGLKNIQYF	TGTGCCAGCAGGTCGGCTGCGGGTCTTAAAAACATTCAGTACTTC
NA	NA	TRBJ2-4	TRBV30	CAGSKAKNIQYF	TGTGCCGGTTCAAAAGCCAAAAACATTCAGTACTTC
NA	NA	TRBJ2-7	TRBV18	CASLTGTVPYEQYF	TGTGCCAGCTTGACCGGGACGGTCCCCTACGAGCAGTACTTC
NA	NA	TRBJ2-5	TRBV28	CASSLSHNRGTQYF	TGTGCCAGCAGTTTATCCCATAATCGGGGGACCCAGTACTTC
once	NA	TRBJ2-1	TRBV28	CASSRTLNEQFF	TGTGCCAGCAGCCGGACTCTTAATGAGCAGTTCTTC
NA	NA	TRBJ1-1	TRBV5-4	CASSLEGRGTEAFF	TGTGCCAGCAGCTTGGAGGGCAGGGGCACTGAAGCTTTCTTT
NA	NA	TRBJ2-3	TRBV11-2	CASSAQGGTGDTQYF	TGTGCCAGCAGCGCCCAGGGGGGGACGGGAGATACGCAGTATTTT
NA	NA	TRBJ1-1	TRBV18	CASSPPGTTGTEAFF	TGTGCCAGCTCACCACCGGGGACCACGGGCACTGAAGCTTTCTTT
NA	NA	TRBJ2-2	TRBV7-9	CASSLVGQPNTGELFF	TGTGCCAGCAGCTTAGTCGGACAGCCGAACACCGGGGAGCTGTTTTTT
NA	NA	TRBJ2-7	TRBV7-8	CASRPGTKIRQYF	TGTGCCAGCAGGCCGGGAACCAAAATAAGGCAGTACTTC
NA	TRBD1	TRBJ1-1	TRBV28	CASNLGQGADRDTEAFF	TGTGCCAGCAACCTAGGACAGGGGGCCGATAGGGACACTGAAGCTTTCTTT
NA	NA	TRBJ2-4	TRBV18	CASSPLAKNIQYF	TGTGCCAGCTCACCCTTAGCCAAAAACATTCAGTACTTC
NA	NA	TRBJ2-7	TRBV7-9	CASSLSIVGYEQYF	TGTGCCAGCAGCTTATCGATAGTAGGCTACGAGCAGTACTTC
NA	NA	TRBJ1-5	TRBV6-1	CASSELSLGSSNQPQHF	TGTGCCAGCAGTGAATTATCGCTTGGCAGTAGCAATCAGCCCCAGCATTTT
NA	NA	TRBJ2-3	TRBV7-6	CASSLAPGILSSTDTQYF	TGTGCCAGCAGCTTAGCGCCCGGAATTCTGTCTAGCACAGATACGCAGTATTTT
NA	TRBD1	TRBJ1-6	TRBV6-6	CASSNRDSNSPLHF	TGTGCCAGCAGTAACCGGGACAGTAATTCACCCCTCCACTTT
NA	TRBD2	TRBJ2-3	TRBV7-8	CASSLASLAGASDTQYF	TGTGCCAGCAGCTTAGCGTCTCTAGCGGGAGCGTCAGATACGCAGTATTTT
NA	NA	TRBJ2-2	TRBV1	CTSSLSGSNIPPYSGELFF	TGCACCAGCAGCCTTAGCGGGAGCAATATTCCGCCCTATTCCGGGGAGCTGTTTTTT
few	NA	TRBJ1-5	TRBV6-6	CASSYQGVHQPQHF	TGTGCCAGCAGTTATCAGGGAGTGCATCAGCCCCAGCATTTT
NA	NA	TRBJ2-7	TRBV6-5	CASSPAGRYEQYF	TGTGCCAGCAGTCCCGCTGGGAGGTACGAGCAGTACTTC
once	TRBD1	TRBJ1-6	TRBV30	CAWSRDRVPTGNSPLHF	TGTGCCTGGAGCCGAGACAGGGTACCCACTGGTAATTCACCCCTCCACTTT
NA	TRBD1	TRBJ2-1	TRBV2	CASKQGNYNEQFF	TGTGCCAGCAAACAGGGGAACTACAATGAGCAGTTCTTC
NA	NA	TRBJ1-1	TRBV6-1	CASSELGGDTEAFF	TGTGCCAGCAGTGAATTGGGTGGGGACACTGAAGCTTTCTTT
few	NA	TRBJ2-3	TRBV9	CASSVVTDTQYF	TGTGCCAGCAGCGTAGTCACAGATACGCAGTATTTT
NA	NA	TRBJ1-3	TRBV6-6	CASSHNRRESGNTIYF	TGTGCCAGCAGCCATAACAGGCGAGAGTCTGGAAACACCATATATTTT
NA	NA	TRBJ2-1	TRBV30	CAWSVPFRGEEQFF	TGTGCCTGGAGTGTACCCTTCCGAGGAGAGGAGCAGTTCTTC
NA	NA	TRBJ2-1	TRBV5-1	CASSLLVGNEQFF	TGCGCCAGCAGCTTGTTGGTAGGCAATGAGCAGTTCTTC
NA	TRBD2	TRBJ2-5	TRBV29-1	CSVELAGVQETQYF	TGCAGCGTCGAACTAGCGGGGGTCCAAGAGACCCAGTACTTC
NA	TRBD1	TRBJ2-2	TRBV5-1	CASSVGQGALGGELFF	TGCGCCAGCAGCGTGGGACAGGGGGCACTGGGCGGGGAGCTGTTTTTT
NA	TRBD1	TRBJ1-4	TRBV28	CASSPSPGQGNEKLFF	TGTGCCAGCAGTCCGAGTCCGGGACAGGGAAATGAAAAACTGTTTTTT
NA	TRBD1	TRBJ2-7	TRBV5-5	CASSPTIGQGYEQYF	TGTGCCAGCAGCCCTACCATCGGACAGGGATACGAGCAGTACTTC
NA	NA	TRBJ2-6	TRBV6-5	CASSYSLGAGANVLTF	TGTGCCAGCAGTTACTCGTTAGGGGCTGGGGCCAACGTCCTGACTTTC
NA	NA	TRBJ2-2	TRBV11-1	CASSFKGGELFF	TGTGCCAGCAGCTTCAAGGGCGGGGAGCTGTTTTTT
NA	TRBD1	TRBJ2-6	TRBV19	CASRPGQGVLGANVLTF	TGTGCCTCAAGACCGGGACAGGGGGTACTGGGAGCCAACGTCCTGACTTTC